These T cell receptor beta chains were read from a single sample in a study of Ad26.COV2.S vaccination and SARS-CoV-2 variants. TCRdb's table, derived via immunoSEQ multiplex PCR, lists solely in-frame clones and lacks some. The sample comprises about 350,000 clones, about 85% of which are singletons, and 6.4% rests with the top ten. The input for sequencing was peripheral blood, taken in a trial of Ad26.COV2.S vaccine versus placebo. The receptor source for this set is a person between 18 and 60 years old who received the Ad26.COV2.S COVID-19 vaccine or a placebo. CDR3s leave out the opening cysteine and the closing phenylalanine or tryptophan. Not all rows give a size; the values are once, few, many and, for expanded clones, a class.

v_call	j_call	clone_size	cdr3_aa
TRBV6-6	TRBJ2-7	.	ASSRLAGGPIPHEQY
TRBV28	TRBJ1-6	few	ASATPLGAGRPLH
TRBV6-6	TRBJ1-5	few	ASSNLQSGYQPQH
TRBV2	TRBJ2-1	.	ASSESGTTYNEQF
TRBV25-1	TRBJ1-1	.	ASRITGADTEAF
TRBV6-2/TRBV6-3	TRBJ2-2	.	ASSYSGGRRGTGELF
TRBV27	TRBJ1-2	.	ASRFGGSYYGYT
TRBV7-9	TRBJ1-1	.	ASGSGHPGQAF
TRBV5-4	TRBJ1-1	.	ASSLVLGMNTEAF
TRBV5-5	TRBJ2-3	.	ASSPTDTQY
TRBV5-5	TRBJ1-4	once	ASSLRSGVATNEKLF
TRBV7-9	TRBJ2-7	.	ASGDRGYEQY
TRBV28	TRBJ1-4	.	ASSLWGEEGEKLF
TRBV27	TRBJ2-7	.	ASSLSGLPSYEQY
TRBV7-6	TRBJ1-3	.	ASSLAFGNTIY
TRBV28	TRBJ2-4	.	ASTGLTNIQY
TRBV11-1	TRBJ1-1	.	ASSFLGGSEAF
TRBV10-3	TRBJ1-1	once	AIGWAGGNTEAF
TRBV18	TRBJ2-5	.	ASSPLRTGQETQY
TRBV5-5	TRBJ1-1	.	ASSFLGGREAF
TRBV5-1	TRBJ1-1	.	ASSFPGANTEAF
TRBV10-3	TRBJ1-1	.	AIRNSKLNTEAF
TRBV27	TRBJ2-1	.	ASSPLQSRGEQF
TRBV12-3/TRBV12-4	TRBJ1-5	.	ASTIDGNQPQH
TRBV7-8	TRBJ1-5	.	ASSSRNKRDPNQPQH
TRBV7-6	TRBJ2-3	.	ASSFGWRRRTSTDTQY